This TCR beta chain was profiled in a study of blood T cell repertoires in COVID-19. Study-level background: The study drew acute and convalescent COVID-19 samples from the United States, Italy and Spain.

The germline gives CDR1 MNHNS, CDR2 SASEGT. The CDR3 consists of 15 residues. Trimming stripped 1 base from V and 4 bases from J, with 13 bases between. Generated by immunoSEQ multiplex PCR, the TCRdb table keeps only in-frame clones and is missing some. This table holds roughly 84,000 clones, less than 80% found once. The source material was peripheral blood. The chain joins TRBV6-1 to TRBJ1-2, with D possibly matching TRBD1 (5 bases). This TCR was sampled from a woman between 50 and 59 years old with acute or convalescent COVID-19. CDR3 coding DNA: TGTGCCAGCAGTGAAGGGGCGGGGGTAGGCTATGGCTACACCTTC. It encodes CASSEGAGVGYGYTF.